This TCR beta chain was documented in a study of cytomegalovirus exposure and HLA in healthy donors. The PCR ran on 60 Vbeta and 13 Jbeta primers. In the source study's methods: Unique TCR beta chains numbered roughly 84 million in a later analysis, with around 12 million shared. Assay: immunoSEQ multiplex PCR; the TCRdb copy retains only in-frame clones and omits some. The D gene and trimming were derived from the DNA, and the V and J assignments and clone size from that table. This sample yields tens of thousands of clones, of which roughly 90% are seen a single time; 2% to 3% belongs to the top ten. Input material: PBMCs. This clonotype was obtained from a woman between 18 and 29 years old in good health and CMV-seronegative.

The CDR3 sequence is CAISLDRDTNNEQFF. DNA for the CDR3: TGTGCCATCAGTCTGGACAGGGATACGAACAATGAGCAGTTCTTC. The rearrangement links TRBV10-3 to TRBJ2-1; TRBD1 matches 8 bases. J was trimmed by 5 bases and V by 5 bases; bases with no gene match: 8. Germline V CDR1 and CDR2: ENHRY, SYGVKD. This CDR3 has 15 residues.